This T cell receptor beta chain was observed in a study of blood T cell repertoires in COVID-19. Overall study context: Some COVID-19 samples were acute and others convalescent; all came from the United States, Italy and Spain. The cDNA or gDNA used as material had been derived from T cells, B-cell-depleted T cells, or PBMCs.

Trimming left V 2 bases short and J 5 bases short, with 13 bases between. This CDR3 is built from 15 residues. The germline V gene encodes CDR1 KGHDR and CDR2 SFDVKD. In the source study's methods: Estimates of nucleated cell counts were drawn from the amplification of reference gene primers. This table comes from immunoSEQ multiplex PCR, and its TCRdb copy is limited to in-frame clones, with some not included. V and J calls and clone size are those listed in that table; D and trimming were worked out from the DNA. The profile shows approximately 200,000 clones, roughly 80% of them singletons. The specimen sequenced was peripheral blood. This chain links TRBV24-1 with TRBJ2-3; the D gene is possibly TRBD2 (6 bases). The sequence came from a human donor in a cohort sampled during active COVID-19. As DNA, the CDR3 is TGTGCCACCAGTGATTGGCAGGGAGGTGGAGATACGCAGTATTTT. It specifies CATSDWQGGGDTQYF.